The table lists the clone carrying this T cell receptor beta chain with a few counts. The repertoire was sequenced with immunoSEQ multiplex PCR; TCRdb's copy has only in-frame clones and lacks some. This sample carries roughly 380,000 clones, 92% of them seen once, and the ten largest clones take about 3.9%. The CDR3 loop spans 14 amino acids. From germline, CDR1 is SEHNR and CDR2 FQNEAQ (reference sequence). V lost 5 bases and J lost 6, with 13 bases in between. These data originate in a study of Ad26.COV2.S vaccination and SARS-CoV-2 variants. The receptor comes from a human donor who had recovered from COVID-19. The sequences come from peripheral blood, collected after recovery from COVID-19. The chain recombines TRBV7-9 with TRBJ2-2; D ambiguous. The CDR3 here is CASSLPKAAGELFF. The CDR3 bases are TGTGCCAGCAGCCTCCCGAAGGCGGCCGGGGAGCTGTTTTTT.